The 27 T cell receptor beta chains in this list originate from one sample, sequenced in a study. One entry per CDR3 protein, called by TCRdb with MiXCR from the 5' RACE reads. The sample records around 21,000 distinct CDR3 sequences, 30% being singletons. The sequencing sample was made of tumor-infiltrating naive CD4+ T cells sorted from the breast tumor. Subset defined: naive CD4+ T cells, CD4+CD45RA+CD25-. The receptors were gathered from a female donor with breast cancer.

The sample holds many counts of this clonotype. The V call is TRBV20-1, the J call TRBJ1-2; D may be TRBD1 (5 bases). The length of the CDR3 is 13 residues. V lost 4 bases and J 8 bases, leaving 17 bases between the germline ends. In germline, CDR1 is DFQATT, CDR2 SNEGSKA (reference sequence). In nucleotides, the CDR3 is TGCAGTGCTATCTCCCCGGGGCACCGAGGCTACACCTTC. It codes for CSAISPGHRGYTF.

A note on this clonotype: Given a much more abundant clone one base away, this may be a read error. The chain combines TRBV19 with TRBJ1-5; D is ambiguous. Per germline, CDR1 LNHDA and CDR2 SQIVND (reference sequence). Trimming took off 1 base at V and 3 bases at J, with 10 bases between the two ends. CDR3 length: 15 amino acids. DNA for the CDR3: TGTGCCAGTAGTATAGGCCGAGGAAACAATCAGCCCCAGCATTTT. Protein: CASSIGRGNNQPQHF.

Comment on this clonotype: The CDR3 ends on some other residue instead of the conserved phenylalanine or tryptophan, so this is likely a read error. J is TRBJ1-5 and V is TRBV6-1, with TRBD1 as a possible D gene (6 bases). Per germline, CDR1 MNHNS and CDR2 SASEGT. The V end was cut by 6 bases, the J end by 3 bases, with 15 bases between. The CDR3 runs 15 residues. This CDR3 is CASSVGQFNNQPQHL. Written as DNA, the CDR3 is TGTGCCAGCAGCGTAGGACAGTTCAACAATCAGCCCCAGCATCTT.

Many counts were recorded for this clonotype. The genes are TRBV6-5 and TRBJ2-7, with D possibly being TRBD1 (6 bases). Germline V gene lookup returns CDR1 MNHEY and CDR2 SVGAGI. V was cut by 4 bases and J by 6 bases, with 16 bases left in between. The CDR3 consists of 14 residues. CDR3 residues: CASSWNRAEGEQYF. CDR3 coding DNA: TGTGCCAGCAGTTGGAACAGGGCCGAAGGCGAGCAGTACTTC.

The chain employs TRBV30 and TRBJ2-7, with a weak D call TRBD1 (8 bases). Germline CDR1 GTSNPN, CDR2 SVGIG (reference sequence). The CDR3 covers 17 residues. V dropped 2 bases and J dropped 4 bases, with 24 bases sitting between them. The CDR3 DNA sequence: TGTGCCTGGAGTCTGGGCTATGGACAGGGACTAAGGTACGAGCAGTACTTC. The encoded protein is CAWSLGYGQGLRYEQYF.

This clonotype is a singleton in its sample. At one of its ends the junction is not consistent with the germline gene, which may arise from a read error. V and J are TRBV12-3 or TRBV12-4 and TRBJ1-2; TRBD1 agrees at 7 bases. The CDR3 is 13 amino acids. The CDR3 here is CASTNRGLYGCTF. CDR3 sequence (DNA): TGTGCCAGCACTAACAGGGGTCTCTATGGCTGCACCTTC.

The V call is TRBV7-8, the J call TRBJ1-4; 9 nucleotides line up with TRBD1. V lost 1 base, J lost 3 bases, and 3 bases stayed unmatched. The CDR3 is 16 residues long. Germline V gives CDR1 SGHVS, CDR2 FQNEAQ. CDR3 residues: CASSLGTGVPNEKLFF. In DNA, the CDR3 is TGTGCCAGCAGCTTAGGGACAGGGGTTCCTAATGAAAAACTGTTTTTT.

Judged by abundance, this clonotype is medium-sized. The J gene is TRBJ2-1, the V gene TRBV4-1; 9 nucleotides match TRBD2. This CDR3 spans 17 amino acids. V gave up 1 base and J gave up 4 bases; unmatched junction bases: 8. CDR1 MGHRA and CDR2 YSYEKL come from the germline V gene. The CDR3 bases are TGCGCCAGCAGCCAAGCAGGCGGGAGGGCCTGGTACAATGAGCAGTTCTTC. The encoded protein is CASSQAGGRAWYNEQFF.

Of note for this clonotype: This may stem from a read error, because a much larger clone lies one nucleotide away. The rearrangement joins TRBV5-6 to TRBJ2-3; D is undetermined. The CDR3 has 13 amino acids. Germline CDR1 SGHDT, CDR2 YYEEEE. The CDR3 bases are TGTGGCAGCAGCTCCTTGGGTGCGGATACGCAGTATTTT. It yields the protein CGSSSLGADTQYF.

This chain uses TRBV30 with TRBJ2-1; the match to TRBD2 covers 8 bases. V gave up 0 bases and J gave up 7 bases; unmatched junction bases: 8. This CDR3 comprises 15 residues. CDR1 and CDR2 from the germline V gene are GTSNPN and SVGIG (reference sequence). The CDR3 is CAWSVEAGEGNEQFF. DNA for the CDR3: TGTGCCTGGAGTGTCGAAGCGGGAGAGGGGAATGAGCAGTTCTTC.

Turning to this clonotype: A much larger clone lies one base from this, so it may be a read error. This likely comes from a read error, as the CDR3 has no conserved phenylalanine or tryptophan at its end. The J gene is TRBJ1-1, the V gene TRBV12-3 or TRBV12-4; 11 positions agree with TRBD1. The CDR3 is 15 amino acids. The V and J ends lost 7 bases and 4 bases, in that order; junction bases with no gene match: 8. The CDR3 sequence: CASTRTGGGSTEAFS. The CDR3 DNA is TGTGCCAGCACCCGGACAGGGGGCGGTAGCACTGAAGCTTTCTCT.

By sample share, this clonotype is medium-sized. V gene TRBV5-1 combines with J gene TRBJ1-1; 10 nucleotides align to TRBD1. The J segment lost 3 bases and the V segment lost 4 bases, leaving 3 bases of the junction unmatched. The CDR3 has 14 amino acids. The V gene's germline CDR1 is SGHRS and CDR2 YFSETQ. The CDR3 nucleotides read TGCGCCAGCAGCAGACAGGGGGCGGACACTGAAGCTTTCTTT. Translating it yields CASSRQGADTEAFF.

As for this clonotype: The conserved final phenylalanine or tryptophan is absent from the CDR3, which likely points to a read error. As DNA, the CDR3 is TGTGCCAGCAGCCGCGGGACTAGCGGGAGGGCCCAGGATGAGCAGTTCGTC. Protein: CASSRGTSGRAQDEQFV. V usage is TRBV7-9 and J usage is TRBJ2-1; 16 bases agree with TRBD2. V trimming: 5 bases; J trimming: 8 bases; junction bases outside the gene matches: 9. The CDR3 length is 17 residues. The germline gives CDR1 SEHNR, CDR2 FQNEAQ (reference sequence).

This clonotype was counted ten times or more. This chain joins TRBV6-2 or TRBV6-3 and TRBJ2-7; D gene uncertain. Per germline, CDR1 MNHEY and CDR2 SVGEGT. This CDR3 comprises 14 residues. Trimming removed 2 bases from V and 3 bases from J, with 11 bases in between. As DNA, the CDR3 is TGTGCCAGCAGTTACCTTAGTGGCTACTACGAGCAGTACTTC. Translating it yields CASSYLSGYYEQYF.

This clonotype appeared a few times. V usage is TRBV19 and J usage is TRBJ1-2, with 7 bases aligning to TRBD1. V trimming: 5 bases; J trimming: 8 bases; junction bases outside the gene matches: 5. The CDR3 is made up of 12 amino acids. The germline V gene has CDR1 LNHDA and CDR2 SQIVND (reference sequence). The CDR3 sequence is CASSVYRGGYTF. As DNA, the CDR3 is TGTGCCAGTAGTGTATACAGGGGCGGCTACACCTTC.

This clonotype has more than one count but fewer than ten. This clone may be a read error of a much larger clone one base away. CDR3: CSAPDRADTQYF. The CDR3 bases are TGCAGTGCTCCGGACAGAGCAGATACGCAGTATTTT. The rearrangement joins TRBV20-1 to TRBJ2-3; perhaps TRBD1 as D (6 bases). The CDR3 runs to 12 residues. V lost 5 bases, J lost 4 bases, and 10 bases lay in between. Germline CDR1 reads DFQATT; CDR2 reads SNEGSKA (reference sequence).

This clonotype was seen at least ten times. This chain connects TRBV25-1 to TRBJ1-1; unclear D gene. There are 11 residues in the CDR3. Germline-derived CDR1 and CDR2 are MGHDK and SYGVNS. The ends were cut back, 5 bases at V and 3 bases at J, with 4 bases in the middle. The CDR3 loop is CASSFYTEAFF. The CDR3 nucleotides read TGTGCCAGCAGTTTTTACACTGAAGCTTTCTTT.

V usage is TRBV12-3 or TRBV12-4 and J usage is TRBJ2-7; D is possibly TRBD1 (6 bases). The germline V and J ends were trimmed by 8 bases and 2 bases, with 13 bases remaining between them. The CDR3 covers 13 residues. CDR3 loop: CASGEQGPYEQYF. CDR3 DNA sequence: TGTGCCAGCGGGGAACAGGGTCCCTACGAGCAGTACTTC.

This clonotype was found many times. The chain has TRBV10-2 and TRBJ2-7, with a possible D match to TRBD1 (6 bases). This CDR3 comprises 14 residues. Germline loops: CDR1 WSHSY, CDR2 SAAADI. Trimming took 6 bases from V and 0 from J, leaving 12 bases between them. CDR3 in DNA: TGCGCCAGCAGCACAGGACAGCACTCCTACGAGCAGTACTTC. This translates into CASSTGQHSYEQYF.

The rearrangement joins TRBV20-1 to TRBJ1-1, with D possibly being TRBD1 (6 bases). The V gene's germline CDR1 is DFQATT and CDR2 SNEGSKA (reference sequence). The CDR3 covers 14 residues. Trimming removed 6 bases at V and 1 base at J, with 15 bases between. The CDR3 DNA follows: TGCAGTGCCCCGCGCGGGGGCTGGAACACTGAAGCTTTCTTT. Its translation is CSAPRGGWNTEAFF.

This clonotype was detected ten times or more. The chain couples TRBV7-2 to TRBJ2-3; D ambiguous. The CDR3 is 12 amino acids. Germline CDR1 reads SGHTA; CDR2 reads FQGNSA. Trimming pared 3 bases from V and 0 bases from J, leaving 1 base between. CDR3 coding DNA: TGTGCCAGCAGCTTGAGCACAGATACGCAGTATTTT. As protein: CASSLSTDTQYF.

This chain uses TRBV6-1 with TRBJ1-5; 7 positions agree with TRBD1. V was clipped by 2 bases and J by 7 bases; unmatched bases: 8. The CDR3 extends over 15 amino acids. Germline values: CDR1 MNHNS, CDR2 SASEGT. CDR3 amino acids: CASSERRQGGQPQHF. CDR3 DNA sequence: TGTGCCAGCAGTGAAAGGCGACAGGGAGGCCAGCCCCAGCATTTT.

As DNA, the CDR3 is TGCGCCAGCAGCCAAGAGCCCCAGAGCAATCAGCCCCAGCATTTT. This encodes CASSQEPQSNQPQHF. The chain uses TRBV4-1 and TRBJ1-5, with D hard to call. V lost 0 bases, J lost 1 base, and 7 bases lay in between. The CDR3 covers 15 residues. From germline, CDR1 is MGHRA and CDR2 YSYEKL.

This clonotype has ten or more counts. The genes are TRBV29-1 and TRBJ2-1; 9 positions agree with TRBD2. CDR1 and CDR2 from the germline V gene are SQVTM and ANQGSEA. V trimming: 3 bases; J trimming: 4 bases; junction bases outside the gene matches: 4. This CDR3 spans 14 amino acids. The CDR3 nucleotides read TGCAGCGTTGAGCCGACTAGCGGATACAATGAGCAGTTCTTC. This translates into CSVEPTSGYNEQFF.

This clonotype was counted between two and nine times. This sequence may be a read error, since a much larger clone differs from it by one base. The chain uses TRBV6-5 and TRBJ2-7, with 7 positions matching TRBD2. This CDR3 contains 14 residues. Per germline, CDR1 MNHEY and CDR2 SVGAGI. V shed 4 bases, J shed 2 bases, and the junction held 5 bases outside the gene matches. CDR3 DNA sequence: TGTGCCAGCAGTTCAGGACGGGGGGCCTACGAGCAGTACTTC. Protein: CASSSGRGAYEQYF.

Only a few counts were recorded for this clonotype. A much larger clone lies a single base off, so this may be a read error. V gene TRBV12-3 or TRBV12-4 combines with J gene TRBJ2-1, with D possibly TRBD2 on 5 matching bases. The CDR3 extends over 14 amino acids. The CDR3 nucleotides read TGTGCCTGCAGTTTTGGGGAGCCCTACAATGAGCAGTTCTTC. This codes for CACSFGEPYNEQFF.

This sequence joins TRBV6-1 and TRBJ1-2, with TRBD1 matching over 7 bases. After removal of 2 bases from V and 3 bases from J, the junction contained 6 bases not matched to a gene. The CDR3 covers 15 residues. The germline gives CDR1 MNHNS, CDR2 SASEGT. CDR3 bases: TGTGCCAGCAGTGAATACGGGACAGACTACTATGGCTACACCTTC. As protein: CASSEYGTDYYGYTF.